The clone carrying this T cell receptor (beta chain) showed up just a few times. Its antigen is not identified. This specimen belongs to a study of T cells after yellow fever vaccination. Background on the study: SMART-Seq v4 Ultra Low Input served to prepare low-cell-number fractions. Findings and caveats of the study: Once the booster was given, most primary-vaccination clones reappeared, at around 96% for CD4 and 85% to 90% for CD8. Shared CD4/CD8 clonotypes were a small share, likely from convergent recombination.

Losses at the gene ends were 0 bases for V and 7 bases for J; bases not matched to a gene: 9. The CDR3 extends over 17 amino acids. Germline V lookup: CDR1 MNHEY, CDR2 SMNVEV (reference sequence). Making TCR cDNA involved 5'RACE template switching, which added UMIs and a universal primer site. Via MiXCR, TCRdb re-called the 5' RACE reads, giving one row per CDR3 protein. The repertoire consists of approximately 300,000 distinct CDR3 sequences, with roughly 8.7% occurring once and the leading ten covering roughly 18%. This sample comprised PBMCs, obtained on the day of the first yellow fever vaccination. This receptor was taken from a man aged 18 to 29 who received the YFV17D yellow fever vaccine. V usage is TRBV27 and J usage is TRBJ2-1; 10 bases align to TRBD2. The CDR3 protein is CASSLSMASGGPNEQFF. The CDR3 bases are TGTGCCAGCAGTTTATCGATGGCTAGCGGGGGCCCTAATGAGCAGTTCTTC.